This TCR beta chain originates from a study of blood T cell repertoires in COVID-19. The table came from immunoSEQ multiplex PCR; TCRdb's copy has only in-frame clones and leaves some out. The table records roughly 200,000 clones, approximately 80% of them present only once. The length of the CDR3 is 14 residues. The V and J ends lost 0 bases and 5 bases respectively, with 10 bases between them. Germline V gives CDR1 SGHAT, CDR2 FQDESV (reference sequence). The clonotype comes from a man aged 35-49 years who had recovered from COVID-19. This rearrangement joins TRBV11-1 to TRBJ1-1; D unclear. The sequenced sample consisted of PBMCs or T cells enriched from blood (not recorded which). CDR3 loop: CASSLAPGETEAFF. CDR3 sequence (DNA): TGTGCCAGCAGCTTAGCTCCGGGTGAGACTGAAGCTTTCTTT.